The rows below give T cell receptor beta chains drawn from one sample of a study of CD8+ T cells in alopecia areata. Some clones are missing from TCRdb's copy, which holds only in-frame ones; the method was immunoSEQ multiplex PCR. Of around 200,000 clones in the sample, over 55% were seen once. The source material was CD4+ T cells sorted from blood, sampled at week 0. The receptors derive from a human donor with alopecia areata. CDR3s leave out the opening cysteine and the closing phenylalanine or tryptophan. Fields, in order: V gene, D gene, J gene, CDR3 protein. The D gene is left open where the match is weak.

V gene: TRBV5-1; D gene: TRBD1; J gene: TRBJ2-7; CDR3 protein: ASKFQTGGYEQY
V gene: TRBV2; D gene: .; J gene: TRBJ2-3; CDR3 protein: ASRPMGGSYRTDTQY
V gene: TRBV5-6; D gene: TRBD1; J gene: TRBJ1-4; CDR3 protein: ASSLQGLSEKLF
V gene: TRBV29-1; D gene: TRBD1; J gene: TRBJ1-5; CDR3 protein: SVAAGGAGQPQH
V gene: TRBV5-1; D gene: .; J gene: TRBJ2-5; CDR3 protein: ASSGDTGETQY
V gene: TRBV12-5; D gene: .; J gene: TRBJ2-7; CDR3 protein: ASGLPPAYEQY
V gene: TRBV5-6; D gene: .; J gene: TRBJ2-2; CDR3 protein: ASSSQGGELF
V gene: TRBV10-3; D gene: .; J gene: TRBJ1-1; CDR3 protein: AISAGRGNTEAF
V gene: TRBV7-8; D gene: .; J gene: TRBJ2-4; CDR3 protein: ASSSDVGVAKNIQY
V gene: TRBV29-1; D gene: .; J gene: TRBJ2-5; CDR3 protein: SVEVIQETQY
V gene: TRBV4-3; D gene: .; J gene: TRBJ1-2; CDR3 protein: ASSQDTAAYGYT
V gene: TRBV2; D gene: TRBD1; J gene: TRBJ1-2; CDR3 protein: ASGTGALSYGYT
V gene: TRBV30; D gene: .; J gene: TRBJ1-1; CDR3 protein: AWSLENTEAF
V gene: TRBV11-1; D gene: .; J gene: TRBJ2-7; CDR3 protein: ASSFSDSSYEQY
V gene: TRBV15; D gene: TRBD2; J gene: TRBJ2-3; CDR3 protein: ATSKTSESDTQY
V gene: TRBV29-1; D gene: .; J gene: TRBJ2-7; CDR3 protein: SVAGLYEQY
V gene: TRBV30; D gene: TRBD1; J gene: TRBJ2-1; CDR3 protein: AWRGQGFNEQF
V gene: TRBV9; D gene: .; J gene: TRBJ2-5; CDR3 protein: ASSISPYGETQY
V gene: TRBV30; D gene: .; J gene: TRBJ2-5; CDR3 protein: AWSAGAPVETQY
V gene: TRBV30; D gene: .; J gene: TRBJ1-4; CDR3 protein: AWSVRPANEKLF
V gene: TRBV29-1; D gene: .; J gene: TRBJ2-3; CDR3 protein: SVDGLRDTDTQY
V gene: TRBV4-3; D gene: .; J gene: TRBJ1-5; CDR3 protein: ASSQDGDQPQH
V gene: TRBV7-2; D gene: TRBD1; J gene: TRBJ1-2; CDR3 protein: ASSQDRISGYT
V gene: TRBV15; D gene: .; J gene: TRBJ1-6; CDR3 protein: ATSRGPNSPLH
V gene: TRBV10-3; D gene: .; J gene: TRBJ2-3; CDR3 protein: ATEGQSRDTQY
V gene: TRBV7-2; D gene: TRBD2; J gene: TRBJ2-3; CDR3 protein: ASSFIAGGDTDTQY
V gene: TRBV6-5; D gene: .; J gene: TRBJ2-2; CDR3 protein: ASRSLVTGELF
V gene: TRBV30; D gene: TRBD1; J gene: TRBJ1-2; CDR3 protein: AWIPTGAHGYT
V gene: TRBV4-3; D gene: .; J gene: TRBJ2-3; CDR3 protein: ASSPRRGDTQY
V gene: TRBV27; D gene: TRBD1; J gene: TRBJ2-7; CDR3 protein: ASSARQGAFYEQY
V gene: TRBV19; D gene: .; J gene: TRBJ1-2; CDR3 protein: ASSMDIGYT
V gene: TRBV9; D gene: TRBD2; J gene: TRBJ2-1; CDR3 protein: ASSAFGGGSYNEQF
V gene: TRBV2; D gene: .; J gene: TRBJ2-4; CDR3 protein: ASSPDGKNIQY
V gene: TRBV10-3; D gene: .; J gene: TRBJ2-1; CDR3 protein: AITGARHNEQF
V gene: TRBV7-2; D gene: TRBD2; J gene: TRBJ2-7; CDR3 protein: ASSRSGGSYEQY
V gene: TRBV30; D gene: .; J gene: TRBJ1-1; CDR3 protein: AWNREADTEAF
V gene: TRBV25-1; D gene: TRBD2; J gene: TRBJ2-7; CDR3 protein: ASSEYGSPGLPSYEQY
V gene: TRBV5-1; D gene: .; J gene: TRBJ2-3; CDR3 protein: ASSLLSLSTDTQY
V gene: TRBV27; D gene: .; J gene: TRBJ1-4; CDR3 protein: ASSWSGLHEKLF
V gene: TRBV4-3; D gene: TRBD1; J gene: TRBJ2-3; CDR3 protein: ASSPQGMHTQY
V gene: TRBV6-6; D gene: .; J gene: TRBJ1-5; CDR3 protein: ASPTRNKNQPQH
V gene: TRBV4-3; D gene: TRBD1; J gene: TRBJ1-1; CDR3 protein: ASSATGTGGTEAF
V gene: TRBV4-1; D gene: .; J gene: TRBJ2-7; CDR3 protein: ASSYEHSYEQY
V gene: TRBV5-6; D gene: .; J gene: TRBJ2-1; CDR3 protein: ASSSRGKSYNEQF
V gene: TRBV11-2; D gene: TRBD2; J gene: TRBJ2-4; CDR3 protein: ASSLGLAGGGKNIQY
V gene: TRBV5-1; D gene: .; J gene: TRBJ2-5; CDR3 protein: ASSPGPLYQETQY
V gene: TRBV7-3; D gene: .; J gene: TRBJ2-1; CDR3 protein: ASSPTSMVYNEQF
V gene: TRBV5-1; D gene: TRBD2; J gene: TRBJ2-3; CDR3 protein: ASSDTLAGRTDTQY
V gene: TRBV28; D gene: TRBD1; J gene: TRBJ1-6; CDR3 protein: ASSLARGDYNSPLH
V gene: TRBV9; D gene: TRBD2; J gene: TRBJ2-3; CDR3 protein: ASSVSPTSGGWDTQY
V gene: TRBV7-8; D gene: .; J gene: TRBJ1-1; CDR3 protein: ASSLKPGDTEAF
V gene: TRBV2; D gene: .; J gene: TRBJ2-2; CDR3 protein: ASSEGDTRWELF
V gene: TRBV10-2; D gene: .; J gene: TRBJ1-2; CDR3 protein: ASSEAGTGNYGYT
V gene: TRBV2; D gene: .; J gene: TRBJ2-1; CDR3 protein: ASGSLGDEEQF
V gene: TRBV30; D gene: TRBD1; J gene: TRBJ2-7; CDR3 protein: AWSVGQTYEQY